A selection of T cell receptor beta chains follows, all from one sample in a study of blood T cells in healthy people across ages. MiXCR was run by TCRdb on the 5' RACE reads, yielding one entry per CDR3 protein. Here the sample spans around 790,000 distinct CDR3 sequences, 44% being singletons. The sequenced material came from blood. These receptors were taken from a man between 60 and 75 years old in good health. The CDR3 runs from the conserved cysteine through the conserved F or W.

>TRBV5-1|TRBJ2-7
CASSWSSGNYEQYF
>TRBV4-3|TRBJ1-1
CASSQGVGNTVAFF
>TRBV7-2|TRBJ1-3
CASSPQALSGNTIYF
>TRBV29-1|TRBJ2-7
CSVERAYEQYF
>TRBV20-1|TRBJ2-1
CSAQAPSGGAYEQFF
>TRBV7-8|TRBJ2-6
CASSSRLGAGANVLTF
>TRBV12-3/TRBV12-4|TRBJ1-2
CASRSDGGYGYTF
>TRBV9|TRBJ1-1
CASSVEGGKNTEAFF
>TRBV6-5|TRBJ2-6
CASSYSTSGANVLTF
>TRBV20-1|TRBJ2-1
CSAGRFDNEQFF
>TRBV7-9|TRBJ2-1
CASSFDGGVNKQFF
>TRBV29-1|TRBJ2-7
CSVVTWGPVYEQYF
>TRBV6-2/TRBV6-3|TRBJ2-6
CASSYSSAGANVLTF
>TRBV4-2|TRBJ1-2
CASSQEGGWNYGYTF
>TRBV12-3/TRBV12-4|TRBJ2-5
CASSLTRGGETQYF
>TRBV7-2|TRBJ2-3
CASSLGGLAGYTDTQYF
>TRBV7-2|TRBJ2-1
CASSPSGGGANEQFF
>TRBV2|TRBJ2-4
CASSSSGAIQYF
>TRBV7-9|TRBJ1-1
CASNLKGGKNTEAFF